This T cell receptor beta chain was recorded in a study of blood T cell repertoires in COVID-19. Across the study: Acute and convalescent COVID-19 samples came from the United States, Italy and Spain. T cells, B-cell-depleted T cells, or PBMCs supplied cDNA or gDNA.

The J segment lost 8 bases and the V segment lost 0 bases, leaving 11 bases of the junction unmatched. The CDR3 is 15 amino acids. Per the germline V gene, CDR1 is SGHRS and CDR2 is YFSETQ. Methods used by the authors: Amplified reference gene primers provided the basis for estimating nucleated cell counts. Assay: immunoSEQ multiplex PCR; the TCRdb copy retains only in-frame clones and omits some. D and trimming were read from the DNA, whereas the V and J calls and clone size are those reported in that table. The data show 98,000 or so clones, with around nine tenths seen just once and roughly 5.5% held by the top ten.

The chain uses TRBV5-1 and TRBJ2-7; TRBD1 matches at 7 bases. The source of this sequence is a human donor in a cohort sampled during active COVID-19. Sequenced: peripheral blood. The CDR3 sequence is CASSLAGTAVIQQYF. CDR3 nucleotides: TGCGCCAGCAGCTTGGCCGGGACAGCAGTCATCCAGCAGTACTTC.